This T cell receptor beta chain was sequenced for a study of metastatic and nonmetastatic thyroid tumors (dated by TCRdb to 2020 to 2022). Context from the whole study: Repertoires from peripheral blood and from tumor or nodule tissue samples of malignant and benign thyroid patients were compared.

Study-level results and caveats: In both blood and tumor samples, TCR beta diversity was reported to be significantly higher in malignant tumors than in benign nodules.

At least ten counts were recorded for this clone. Its antigen specificity is not known. Per-base qualities were not stored, and no clone one base away is much larger. The cysteine opens and the phenylalanine closes a CDR3 of 15 amino acids. The DNA shown is the 45-base CDR3, in frame from base 1. Unmatched junction bases come to 7, with V trimmed by 5 bases and J by 1 base. The germline V gene yields SGHAT for CDR1 and FQNNGV for CDR2. Preparation of the library involved PCR. The sequencing machine was an Illumina HiSeq 4000. The TCR beta-chain CDR3 region of each patient was profiled by high-throughput sequencing. The paper's data handling went like this. Drawing on CDR3 differences between clinicopathological groups, the researchers built a classifier meant to tell apart patients with distant-metastatic papillary thyroid cancer. The Shannon index was used to measure repertoire diversity, and the Morisita-Horn index was used to measure how similar tumor and blood repertoires were. Clones were called with MiXCR by TCRdb after fastp trimmed the public reads at Q25, and only in-frame beta chains were retained. The V and J calls and clone size come from TCRdb's table, not from the authors' own analysis. Here the sample has more than 65,000 clones; 12% to 15% occur a single time. Approximately 7% of the sample goes to the ten largest clones.

No treatment had been received by any patient before thyroid surgery. The study retrospectively analysed patient clinical samples collected from about 2012 to 2018 using T-cell receptor beta sequencing. The sequenced sample was blood. This receptor was identified in a male donor with papillary thyroid cancer or a benign thyroid nodule (not recorded which). Some clones in this sample may be carry-over from other donors' samples. Here the chain combines TRBV11-2 and TRBJ2-5; 7 bases in the junction line up with TRBD1. In nucleotides, the sequence is TGTGCCAGCAGCCCAAGATCAGGGGGCCAAGAGACCCAGTACTTC. Its protein product is CASSPRSGGQETQYF.